Shown below are 32 T cell receptor beta chains from a single sample sequenced in a study of control samples from healthy donors and cancer patients. The assay was immunoSEQ multiplex PCR, and TCRdb's table has in-frame clones only and misses some. The table lists over 150,000 clones, approximately 94% of them singletons, with around 6.1% in the top ten. Sequencing was performed on blood. These receptors came from a man aged 35 to 55 in good health.

The chain uses TRBV5-1 and TRBJ1-1; D is undetermined. V lost 0 bases to trimming and J lost 6 bases, with 18 bases between them. CDR1 and CDR2 (germline): SGHRS, YFSETQ. This CDR3 contains 16 residues. CDR3 residues: CASSLGRVEFFSEAFF. The CDR3 region has the DNA TGCGCCAGCAGCTTGGGACGGGTCGAATTTTTTTCTGAAGCTTTCTTT.

This chain uses TRBV6-5 with TRBJ1-1, with TRBD1 identical over 8 bases. The CDR3 spans 15 residues. CDR1 is MNHEY and CDR2 is SVGAGI in the germline V gene. J gave up 6 bases and V 4 bases, and 10 bases lay outside the gene matches. CDR3 sequence reads: CASSLQGGEIAEAFF. The CDR3, as DNA: TGTGCCAGCAGTTTACAGGGGGGGGAGATAGCTGAAGCTTTCTTT.

V and J are TRBV7-2 and TRBJ1-4; D remains unclear. CDR1 is SGHTA, CDR2 FQGNSA, per germline. The CDR3 runs to 14 residues. The V gene lost 0 bases and the J gene lost 3 bases, with 5 bases spanning the gap. CDR3 sequence (DNA): TGTGCCAGCAGCTTAGCCGGGTCTAATGAAAAACTGTTTTTT. Its protein product is CASSLAGSNEKLFF.

CDR3 bases: TGCGCCAGCAGCCAAGATAGGCAGGACGAACGGGCTTTCTTT. Encoded protein: CASSQDRQDERAFF. The genes are TRBV4-3 and TRBJ1-1; D not certain. Germline CDR1 LGHNA, CDR2 YSLEER. This CDR3 comprises 14 residues. The ends were cut back, 0 bases at V and 11 bases at J, with 16 bases in the middle.

The chain combines TRBV20-1 with TRBJ2-5; D unclear. The germline CDR1 and CDR2 sequences are DFQATT and SNEGSKA (reference sequence). The V and J ends lost 3 bases and 0 bases respectively, with 11 bases between them. CDR3 size: 14 residues. The chain's CDR3 is CSASGGVYQETQYF. CDR3 in DNA: TGCAGTGCTAGTGGTGGCGTTTACCAAGAGACCCAGTACTTC.

The rearrangement uses TRBV12-3 or TRBV12-4 and TRBJ1-1; 7 nucleotides line up with TRBD1. CDR3 length: 12 amino acids. After removal of 8 bases from V and 3 bases from J, the junction contained 3 bases not matched to a gene. The CDR3: CASCGQDTEAFF. CDR3 nucleotide sequence: TGTGCCAGCTGCGGACAGGACACTGAAGCTTTCTTT.

The chain recombines TRBV19 with TRBJ2-2; D ambiguous. Trimming took off 1 base at V and 3 bases at J, with 15 bases between the two ends. The length of the CDR3 is 17 residues. Germline V gene sequence: CDR1 LNHDA, CDR2 SQIVND (reference sequence). The CDR3 loop reads CASSIVPGRSHTGELFF. Here the CDR3 DNA reads TGTGCCAGTAGTATAGTTCCAGGAAGATCACACACCGGGGAGCTGTTTTTT. The variable domain in full, with the rest retrieved from reference TRBV19 and TRBJ2-2, is DGGITQSPKYLFRKEGQNVTLSCEQNLNHDAMYWYRQDPGQGLRLIYYSQIVNDFQKGDIAEGYSVSREKKESFPLTVTSAQKNPTAFYLCASSIVPGRSHTGELFFGEGSRLTVL.

This chain uses TRBV30 with TRBJ2-2, with D unresolved. CDR3 length equals 14 residues. Trimming took 2 bases from V and 0 from J, leaving 7 bases between them. Per germline, CDR1 GTSNPN and CDR2 SVGIG (reference sequence). CDR3 coding DNA: TGTGCCTGGAGTAAGTACGCGAACACCGGGGAGCTGTTTTTT. Its translation: CAWSKYANTGELFF.

This clone was seen a few times. The gene calls are TRBV20-1 and TRBJ2-1; the D is unclear. Between the trimmed V and J ends, which lost 6 bases and 5 bases, there was a span of 8 bases. Germline V lookup: CDR1 DFQATT, CDR2 SNEGSKA (reference sequence). The CDR3 is made up of 11 amino acids. CDR3 sequence (DNA): TGCAGTGCCCCGGACCACAATGAGCAGTTCTTC. Translated, it gives CSAPDHNEQFF.

The chain recombines TRBV7-2 with TRBJ1-2, with D perhaps TRBD1 (6 bases). V was cut by 3 bases and J by 4 bases, with 9 bases left in between. The CDR3 covers 13 residues. Germline V gives CDR1 SGHTA, CDR2 FQGNSA. CDR3 sequence (DNA): TGTGCCAGCAGCTTGCAGGGGCCCTATGGCTACACCTTC. Protein: CASSLQGPYGYTF.

This chain joins TRBV13 and TRBJ1-1, with TRBD1 identical over 8 bases. The J segment lost 11 bases and the V segment lost 5 bases, leaving 7 bases of the junction unmatched. The CDR3 has 12 residues. Germline-derived CDR1 and CDR2 are PRHDT and FYEKMQ (reference sequence). CDR3 nucleotide sequence: TGTGCCAGCAGCCCACAGGGGGTAGAGGCTTTCTTT. Protein product: CASSPQGVEAFF.

The chain recombines TRBV7-7 with TRBJ1-5; D is possibly TRBD1 (5 bases). The germline V gene has CDR1 SSHAT and CDR2 FNYEAQ (reference sequence). The V and J ends lost 3 bases and 6 bases respectively, with 12 bases between them. This CDR3 contains 14 residues. CDR3 in amino acids: CASSLGQGCQPQHF. DNA of the CDR3: TGTGCCAGCAGCTTGGGTCAGGGTTGTCAGCCCCAGCATTTT.

This clone has just a few counts. CDR3: CASEVNTEAFF. The CDR3 nucleotides are TGTGCCAGCGAGGTGAACACTGAAGCTTTCTTT. This chain uses TRBV28 with TRBJ1-1, with no clear D. CDR3 length: 11 residues. Germline-derived CDR1 and CDR2 are MDHEN and SYDVKM. Trimming took off 8 bases at V and 0 bases at J, with 4 bases between the two ends.

The chain is built from TRBV6-5 and TRBJ1-2; weak D call: TRBD1 (5 bases). V was clipped by 6 bases and J by 4 bases, with 15 bases between them. Germline V lookup: CDR1 MNHEY, CDR2 SVGAGI. The CDR3 contains 14 residues. DNA for the CDR3: TGTGCCAGCAGCGGCCGGGGGAGGGGCTATGGCTACACCTTC. This codes for CASSGRGRGYGYTF.

This clone has a handful of counts. The chain couples TRBV7-7 to TRBJ2-5, with 7 bases fitting TRBD1. Germline trimming cut 4 bases from V and 4 bases from J; bases unmatched to any gene: 9. CDR1 is SSHAT, CDR2 FNYEAQ, per germline (reference sequence). This CDR3 has 15 residues. The CDR3 bases are TGTGCCAGCAGCTCCAAGACAGGGCTGAGAGAGACCCAGTACTTC. Amino acid sequence: CASSSKTGLRETQYF.

V gene TRBV24-1 combines with J gene TRBJ2-3, with a tentative D call TRBD2 (5 bases). The CDR3 runs to 15 residues. Between the trimmed V and J ends, which lost 9 bases and 3 bases, there was a span of 18 bases. Germline V lookup: CDR1 KGHDR, CDR2 SFDVKD. As DNA, the CDR3 is TGTGCCACCCAAGGTCGGGGTCGTGGAACAGATACGCAGTATTTT. Protein product: CATQGRGRGTDTQYF.

The rearrangement joins TRBV5-4 to TRBJ2-3; D unresolved. The CDR3 covers 12 residues. From germline, CDR1 is SGHNT and CDR2 YYREEE (reference sequence). Trimming cost V 5 bases and J 1 base, with 5 bases left between them. This CDR3 reads CASRDGTDTQYF. Written as DNA, the CDR3 is TGTGCCAGCAGGGACGGCACAGATACGCAGTATTTT.

V is TRBV12-1 and J is TRBJ2-3; the D segment call TRBD1 is taken from the table without a DNA check. TRBV12-1 is a pseudogene. The CDR3 extends over 14 amino acids. CDR3 in amino acids: CASSSDRFTDTQYF. In DNA form, the CDR3 reads TGTGCCAGCAGCTCCGACAGGTTCACAGATACGCAGTATTTT.

The rearrangement joins TRBV7-3 to TRBJ2-1, with no clear D. This CDR3 has 13 amino acids. Trimming took 2 bases from V and 4 from J, leaving 6 bases between them. Germline assignment: CDR1 SGHTA and CDR2 FQGTGA. CDR3 nucleotide sequence: TGTGCCAGCAGCTTATCCCGATACAATGAGCAGTTCTTC. Protein sequence: CASSLSRYNEQFF.

Written as DNA, the CDR3 is TGCGCCAGCAGCTCGCCGGGCCGAACAGGGAACCTGAACACTGAAGCTTTCTTT. Encoded protein: CASSSPGRTGNLNTEAFF. The V call is TRBV5-1, the J call TRBJ1-1, with a possible D match to TRBD1 (6 bases). This CDR3 contains 18 residues. From germline, CDR1 is SGHRS and CDR2 YFSETQ. V lost 3 bases and J lost 0, with 21 bases in between.

This clone was observed once. The chain recombines TRBV19 with TRBJ1-3, with D uncertain. CDR3 size: 12 residues. Germline V gene lookup returns CDR1 LNHDA and CDR2 SQIVND (reference sequence). V was clipped by 3 bases and J by 4 bases, with 4 bases between them. The CDR3 DNA is TGTGCCAGTAGTATCTCGGGAAACACCATATATTTT. Translation: CASSISGNTIYF.

The chain joins TRBV7-9 to TRBJ2-1; 9 bases are shared with TRBD1. The CDR3 sequence is 14 residues long. Germline V gene lookup returns CDR1 SEHNR and CDR2 FQNEAQ (reference sequence). After removal of 4 bases from V and 8 bases from J, the junction contained 6 bases not matched to a gene. CDR3 region: CASSSGTGLHEQFF. CDR3 nucleotides: TGTGCCAGCAGCTCCGGGACAGGGTTGCATGAGCAGTTCTTC.

The genes are TRBV2 and TRBJ1-2; D remains ambiguous. There are 15 residues in the CDR3. Trimming took 0 bases from V and 5 from J, leaving 13 bases between them. From germline, CDR1 is SNHLY and CDR2 FYNNEI. The CDR3 sequence is CASSEAASEVYGYTF. CDR3 sequence (DNA): TGTGCCAGCAGTGAAGCGGCGAGCGAAGTATATGGCTACACCTTC.

The chain has TRBV5-5 and TRBJ1-1; 7 bases fit TRBD1. V dropped 1 base and J dropped 4; count of bases not matched to a gene: 4. Germline V gene sequence: CDR1 SGHKS, CDR2 YYEKEE (reference sequence). This CDR3 region has 14 residues. The CDR3 is CASSLTGVGTEAFF. The CDR3 DNA sequence: TGTGCCAGCAGCTTGACAGGGGTGGGCACTGAAGCTTTCTTT.

This clone was detected once. This rearrangement joins TRBV28 to TRBJ1-4; D call uncertain. Germline V gene lookup returns CDR1 MDHEN and CDR2 SYDVKM. V was shortened by 1 base and J by 14 bases, with 17 bases between the two germline ends. The CDR3 contains 14 residues. CDR3 bases: TGTGCCAGCAGTTTATCCCAGTATCCTCTGGTCCTGTTTTTT. This encodes CASSLSQYPLVLFF.

The chain combines TRBV11-2 with TRBJ2-7; TRBD2 is a possible D gene (5 bases). This CDR3 has 14 residues. Germline V CDR1 and CDR2: SGHAT, FQNNGV. V lost 5 bases to trimming and J lost 2 bases, with 13 bases between them. The CDR3 DNA reads as TGTGCCAGCAGCAATCCCGGGGAAACCTACGAGCAGTACTTC. Its translation: CASSNPGETYEQYF.

In the case of this clone: The sample holds other DNA sequences that translate to the same CDR3. The CDR3 reads CASSLGGRGSYEQYF. CDR3 nucleotides: TGTGCCAGCAGCCTGGGGGGAAGGGGGTCCTACGAGCAGTACTTC. V is TRBV27 and J is TRBJ2-7; D could derive from TRBD1 or TRBD2 (6 bases each). This CDR3 has 15 residues. Germline V CDR1 and CDR2: MNHEY, SMNVEV (reference sequence). V was trimmed by 6 bases and J by 1 base, leaving 16 bases between them.

V gene TRBV9 combines with J gene TRBJ1-6; the D gene is possibly TRBD1 (5 bases). Per the germline V gene, CDR1 is SGDLS and CDR2 is YYNGEE. The V end lost 2 bases, the J end lost 6 bases, and 9 bases lay between the germline ends. The CDR3 loop spans 14 amino acids. In DNA, the CDR3 is TGTGCCAGCAGCGTCGGGGGAGGTAATTCACCCCTCCACTTT. As protein: CASSVGGGNSPLHF.

V is TRBV24-1 and J is TRBJ2-1; 9 bases are a match to TRBD1. V dropped 1 base and J dropped 8; count of bases not matched to a gene: 8. The germline V gene has CDR1 KGHDR and CDR2 SFDVKD. This CDR3 is built from 16 residues. The CDR3 DNA sequence: TGTGCCACCAGTGATTTCGCACAGGGGGCGAGGGATGAGCAGTTCTTC. Protein: CATSDFAQGARDEQFF.

There are a few counts of this clone. The chain carries TRBV6-2 or TRBV6-3 and TRBJ1-4; no clear D gene. This CDR3 comprises 17 residues. The ends were cut back, 2 bases at V and 6 bases at J, with 19 bases in the middle. From germline, CDR1 is MNHEY and CDR2 SVGEGT. As DNA, the CDR3 is TGTGCCAGCAGTTACCCCCCCGGCGGGGTATTCGATGAAAAACTGTTTTTT. This codes for CASSYPPGGVFDEKLFF.

The chain carries TRBV12-3 or TRBV12-4 and TRBJ2-7, with TRBD2 matching over 7 bases. The CDR3 runs 13 residues. Trimming cost V 6 bases and J 11 bases; bases outside gene matches: 13. The CDR3 DNA sequence: TGTGCCAGCAGAACCTCGGACGAGGGAGGGGAGTACTTC. As protein: CASRTSDEGGEYF.

J is TRBJ2-7 and V is TRBV6-6; the D gene could be TRBD1 or TRBD2 (5 bases each). Between the trimmed V and J ends, which lost 0 bases and 2 bases, there was a span of 8 bases. Germline V gene sequence: CDR1 MNHNY, CDR2 SVGAGI (reference sequence). The CDR3 spans 14 residues. The CDR3 protein is CASSYSRGTYEQYF. CDR3 bases: TGTGCCAGCAGTTACTCGAGGGGAACCTACGAGCAGTACTTC.